The entry below gives a single T cell receptor (beta chain) sequence along with its context. This entry belongs to a study of metastatic and nonmetastatic thyroid tumors. TCRdb called clones again from the PCR reads with MiXCR. This table holds 8,000 to 9,000 clones, 20% to 30% found once. Until they underwent thyroid surgery, no patient had received any treatment. Germline CDR1 MNHEY, CDR2 SVGAGI. The CDR3 sequence is 14 residues long. The germline V and J ends were trimmed by 2 bases and 0 bases, with 8 bases remaining between them. This chain joins TRBV6-5 and TRBJ2-7; TRBD1 might be the D (6 bases). The sequencing sample was made of adjacent normal tissue. The receptor was derived from a female donor with papillary thyroid cancer or a benign thyroid nodule (not recorded which). Some clones in this sample may be carry-over from other donors' samples. The CDR3, as DNA: TGTGCCAGCAGTTACGGACAGCGCTCCTACGAGCAGTACTTC. Its translation is CASSYGQRSYEQYF.